These 21 T cell receptor beta chains came from one sample sequenced in a study of T cell responses to AZD1222 COVID-19 vaccine. Repertoires were generated with immunoSEQ multiplex PCR, while TCRdb's copy carries only in-frame clones and drops some. Of 150,000 or so clones in the sample, 92% are singletons; the top ten hold around 3.6%. The material was peripheral blood, obtained on day 0 of AZD1222 vaccination. These receptor sequences come from an adult in good health.

The chain couples TRBV12-5 to TRBJ2-2, with no clear D. This CDR3 is 14 amino acids long. The V gene lost 0 bases and the J gene lost 3 bases, with 5 bases spanning the gap. In germline, CDR1 is LGHNT, CDR2 FRNRAP. The CDR3 bases are TGTGCTAGTGGTTTGGTGGTGGACACCGGGGAGCTGTTTTTT. It is translated as CASGLVVDTGELFF.

This sequence joins TRBV7-8 and TRBJ2-1; D gene unclear. Germline CDR1 SGHVS, CDR2 FQNEAQ. The CDR3 covers 16 residues. V was clipped by 2 bases and J by 0 bases, with 11 bases between them. CDR3 nucleotides: TGTGCCAGCAGCTTAATCTGGCAGCCCTCCTACAATGAGCAGTTCTTC. It codes for CASSLIWQPSYNEQFF.

This rearrangement joins TRBV9 to TRBJ2-3, with D unclear. Germline CDR1 and CDR2: SGDLS and YYNGEE. The CDR3 is 15 residues long. V lost 0 bases and J 2 bases, leaving 10 bases between the germline ends. CDR3 sequence: CASSVVGLNTDTQYF. The CDR3 nucleotides read TGTGCCAGCAGCGTAGTTGGCCTTAACACAGATACGCAGTATTTT.

The chain links TRBV6-2 or TRBV6-3 to TRBJ2-2; TRBD2 matches at 7 bases. Trimming cost V 8 bases and J 2 bases; bases outside gene matches: 11. Germline V gene lookup returns CDR1 MNHEY and CDR2 SVGEGT. The CDR3 contains 16 residues. This chain's CDR3 is CASGRGGSRNTGELFF. CDR3 nucleotides: TGTGCCAGCGGCCGGGGCGGGAGCCGCAACACCGGGGAGCTGTTTTTT.

This chain links TRBV5-4 with TRBJ2-1; D remains unclear. The germline V gene encodes CDR1 SGHNT and CDR2 YYREEE (reference sequence). Trimming cost V 0 bases and J 4 bases, with 8 bases left between them. There are 14 residues in the CDR3. CDR3 protein: CASSLASAYNEQFF. CDR3 DNA: TGTGCCAGCAGCTTGGCCTCGGCATACAATGAGCAGTTCTTC.

This clone has just one count. V usage is TRBV10-1 and J usage is TRBJ1-6; 8 bases are a match to TRBD1. Germline CDR1 reads WNHNN; CDR2 reads SYGVQD (reference sequence). This CDR3 region has 15 residues. V was clipped by 2 bases and J by 9 bases; unmatched bases: 6. The CDR3: CASSETGTGGSPLHF. The CDR3 nucleotides read TGCGCCAGCAGTGAGACCGGGACAGGAGGTTCACCCCTCCACTTT.

The genes are TRBV19 and TRBJ1-5, with D possibly matching TRBD1 (6 bases). The CDR3 sequence is 16 residues long. V lost 7 bases to trimming and J lost 4 bases, with 20 bases between them. CDR1 is LNHDA and CDR2 is SQIVND in the germline V gene (reference sequence). The CDR3 DNA reads as TGTGCCAGTAAGGGGATCCGCACAGGGTTGAATCAGCCCCAGCATTTT. Translating it yields CASKGIRTGLNQPQHF.

The rearrangement joins TRBV6-2 or TRBV6-3 to TRBJ2-7; 9 nucleotides align to TRBD2. Per germline, CDR1 MNHEY and CDR2 SVGEGT. Losses at the gene ends were 4 bases for V and 6 bases for J; bases not matched to a gene: 16. The CDR3 consists of 17 residues. This CDR3 reads CASSSVGGSGSTGEQYF. CDR3 DNA: TGTGCCAGCAGTTCGGTGGGAGGTAGCGGGAGTACTGGCGAGCAGTACTTC.

The rearrangement joins TRBV3-1 (or the pseudogene TRBV3-2) to TRBJ2-1; 7 bases align to TRBD2. The germline CDR1 and CDR2 sequences are LGHDT and YNNKEL (reference sequence). The CDR3 sequence is 15 residues long. After removal of 9 bases from V and 6 bases from J, the junction contained 14 bases not matched to a gene. CDR3 sequence: CASKPGPGGSNEQFF. DNA for the CDR3: TGTGCCAGTAAGCCAGGCCCCGGGGGGAGCAATGAGCAGTTCTTC.

The CDR3 spells CASSTPGQPLDGYTF. The CDR3 DNA follows: TGTGCCAGTAGTACCCCGGGGCAGCCCTTGGACGGCTACACCTTC. V gene TRBV19 combines with J gene TRBJ1-2; possible D gene TRBD1, 5 bases. This CDR3 contains 15 residues. The ends were cut back, 4 bases at V and 8 bases at J, with 20 bases in the middle. The germline V gene has CDR1 LNHDA and CDR2 SQIVND (reference sequence).

V gene TRBV19 combines with J gene TRBJ1-1; D not resolved. Trimming left V 6 bases short and J 1 base short, with 12 bases between. The CDR3 spans 14 residues. Germline values: CDR1 LNHDA, CDR2 SQIVND (reference sequence). For the CDR3, the DNA is TGTGCCAGTAGGCCCCCGAGGGCGAACACTGAAGCTTTCTTT. Amino acids: CASRPPRANTEAFF.

This CDR3 reads CASDPTGGTSGSLQYF. The CDR3, as DNA: TGCGCCAGCGACCCAACTGGGGGGACTAGCGGGAGTCTCCAGTACTTC. The chain is built from TRBV5-1 and TRBJ2-7, with 14 positions matching TRBD2. The CDR3 has 16 amino acids. Germline V gene data show CDR1 as SGHRS and CDR2 as YFSETQ. The V gene end was trimmed by 7 bases and the J gene end by 10 bases; junction bases not matched to a gene: 16.

This clone was seen once. DNA of the CDR3: TGTGCCAGCACCCCCTCCCCGATGGAGACCCAGTACTTC. Translated: CASTPSPMETQYF. The chain employs TRBV5-5 and TRBJ2-5; D ambiguous. CDR1 and CDR2 (germline): SGHKS, YYEKEE (reference sequence). Trimming left V 6 bases short and J 5 bases short, with 14 bases between. There are 13 residues in the CDR3.

As DNA, the CDR3 is TGTGCCTGGAGTGCTAGCGGGACTTACGAGCAGTACTTC. Translation: CAWSASGTYEQYF. This chain links TRBV30 with TRBJ2-7; the match to TRBD2 covers 9 bases. The CDR3 has 13 amino acids. Germline trimming cut 1 base from V and 4 bases from J; bases unmatched to any gene: 2. The germline V gene has CDR1 GTSNPN and CDR2 SVGIG (reference sequence).

The gene calls are TRBV5-6 and TRBJ2-1, with TRBD2 matching over 10 bases. J lost 6 bases, V lost 0 bases, and 9 bases had no gene match. Looked up from germline, CDR1 is SGHDT and CDR2 is YYEEEE. The CDR3 totals 17 residues. CDR3 residues: CASSLGTGLAVRNEQFF. The CDR3 DNA reads TGTGCCAGCAGCTTGGGGACAGGACTAGCGGTCCGCAATGAGCAGTTCTTC.

V is TRBV11-2 and J is TRBJ2-5, with 8 positions matching TRBD2. CDR1 and CDR2 from the germline V gene are SGHAT and FQNNGV. V was clipped by 5 bases and J by 7 bases; unmatched bases: 12. The CDR3 totals 15 residues. DNA for the CDR3: TGTGCCAGCAGCATACTAGCGGACGCGCGGGGGACCCAGTACTTC. Its translation: CASSILADARGTQYF.

A remark on this clone: The sample contains more than one DNA sequence encoding this CDR3. This chain joins TRBV12-3 or TRBV12-4 and TRBJ2-7; 7 bases line up with TRBD1. The CDR3 runs to 13 residues. The ends lost 3 bases at V and 4 bases at J; junction bases unmatched: 3. As DNA, the CDR3 is TGTGCCAGCAGTTTTGACAGGGCGTACGAGCAGTACTTC. This translates into CASSFDRAYEQYF.

The chain recombines TRBV19 with TRBJ1-2, with D possibly being TRBD1 (5 bases). V was cut by 8 bases and J by 3 bases, with 16 bases left in between. This CDR3 has 14 residues. Germline V gene sequence: CDR1 LNHDA, CDR2 SQIVND (reference sequence). CDR3 sequence: CASSPGWSDYGYTF. CDR3 in DNA: TGTGCCAGTTCTCCAGGGTGGTCGGACTATGGCTACACCTTC.

The chain couples TRBV5-8 to TRBJ2-1; D tentatively reads TRBD1 or TRBD2 (5 bases each). Trimming removed 3 bases from V and 0 bases from J, with 13 bases in between. The CDR3 consists of 16 residues. Germline values: CDR1 SGHTS, CDR2 YDEGEE. CDR3 in amino acids: CASSSGTGSSYNEQFF. The CDR3 DNA sequence: TGTGCCAGCAGCTCAGGGACGGGGAGCTCCTACAATGAGCAGTTCTTC.

The rearrangement uses TRBV5-1 and TRBJ2-7; D remains ambiguous. V was pared by 2 bases and J by 3 bases, with 9 bases between. This CDR3 spans 13 amino acids. CDR1 SGHRS and CDR2 YFSETQ come from the germline V gene. The DNA of the CDR3 is TGCGCCAGCAGCTTAAGGAGCGACTACGAGCAGTACTTC. This encodes CASSLRSDYEQYF.

The chain carries TRBV11-2 and TRBJ2-7; unclear D gene. V was trimmed by 3 bases and J by 4 bases, leaving 10 bases between them. The CDR3 is made up of 13 amino acids. Germline CDR1 and CDR2: SGHAT and FQNNGV. The CDR3 reads CASSFSQFYEQYF. CDR3 nucleotide sequence: TGTGCCAGCAGCTTCAGTCAATTTTACGAGCAGTACTTC.